These 25 T cell receptor beta chains came from one sample sequenced in a study of blood T cell repertoires in COVID-19. The table came from immunoSEQ multiplex PCR; TCRdb's copy has only in-frame clones and leaves some out. The sample lists about 200,000 clones, about 90% occurring once. Sequencing used peripheral blood. These receptors all stem from a man between 18 and 29 years old with active or convalescent COVID-19.

J is TRBJ2-3 and V is TRBV10-3; TRBD2 might be the D (5 bases). From germline, CDR1 is ENHRY and CDR2 SYGVKD. CDR3 length equals 15 residues. Trimming took off 4 bases at V and 2 bases at J, with 13 bases between the two ends. CDR3: CAISVGRAPTDTQYF. The CDR3 region has the DNA TGTGCCATCAGTGTAGGGCGGGCTCCCACAGATACGCAGTATTTT.

The chain is built from TRBV7-8 and TRBJ2-1, with a tentative D call TRBD1 (5 bases). The CDR3 spans 16 residues. V was pared by 4 bases and J by 0 bases, with 13 bases between. Germline V lookup: CDR1 SGHVS, CDR2 FQNEAQ. CDR3 in amino acids: CASSSPKGLSYNEQFF. In nucleotides, the CDR3 is TGTGCCAGCAGCTCCCCAAAGGGGCTCTCCTACAATGAGCAGTTCTTC.

The V and J genes are TRBV30 and TRBJ1-5, with 9 bases that match TRBD1. Looked up from germline, CDR1 is GTSNPN and CDR2 is SVGIG (reference sequence). This CDR3 is 16 amino acids long. The J segment lost 7 bases and the V segment lost 0 bases, leaving 10 bases of the junction unmatched. Here the CDR3 DNA reads TGTGCCTGGAGTGTCCCAGGACAGGGGCTTTGGCAGCCCCAGCATTTT. It encodes CAWSVPGQGLWQPQHF. Full variable domain (rest looked up from reference TRBV30 and TRBJ1-5): SQTIHQWPATLVQPVGSPLSLECTVEGTSNPNLYWYRQAAGRGLQLLFYSVGIGQISSEVPQNLSASRPQDRQFILSSKKLLLSDSGFYLCAWSVPGQGLWQPQHFGDGTRLSIL.

This chain links TRBV12-5 with TRBJ2-2; TRBD1 matches at 8 bases. The CDR3 totals 16 residues. Trimming cost V 0 bases and J 6 bases; bases outside gene matches: 6. The germline V gene encodes CDR1 LGHNT and CDR2 FRNRAP. CDR3 DNA sequence: TGTGCTAGTGGTTTGGTCGGGCAGGGGGCTGCCGGGGAGCTGTTTTTT. Protein sequence: CASGLVGQGAAGELFF.

This chain links TRBV4-1 with TRBJ2-5, with TRBD1 matching over 8 bases. V dropped 1 base and J dropped 4; count of bases not matched to a gene: 14. CDR1 is MGHRA and CDR2 is YSYEKL in the germline V gene. The CDR3 extends over 18 amino acids. CDR3 in amino acids: CASSQAPGQGTNAETQYF. CDR3 nucleotides: TGCGCCAGCAGCCAAGCCCCCGGACAGGGAACAAACGCAGAGACCCAGTACTTC.

Only a few counts were recorded for this clone. The gene calls are TRBV5-4 and TRBJ1-2; D unclear. The germline gives CDR1 SGHNT, CDR2 YYREEE (reference sequence). This CDR3 is built from 11 residues. With 3 bases removed from V and 8 bases from J, the gap between germline ends came to 8 bases. Here the CDR3 DNA reads TGTGCCAGCAGCTCCGTCGTGGGCTACACCTTC. The encoded protein is CASSSVVGYTF.

J is TRBJ2-4 and V is TRBV6-5; a weak D match, TRBD2 (7 bases). Trimming cost V 4 bases and J 2 bases, with 15 bases left between them. Germline V gene data show CDR1 as MNHEY and CDR2 as SVGAGI. The CDR3 consists of 16 residues. The CDR3 region is CASSLSPGGPKNIQYF. As DNA, the CDR3 is TGTGCCAGCAGTTTAAGTCCGGGGGGCCCCAAAAACATTCAGTACTTC.

In its sample, this clone was seen a few times. The chain carries TRBV30 and TRBJ2-1; tentative D call: TRBD2 (7 bases). V shed 6 bases and J shed 6 bases, with 21 bases lying between them. The CDR3 spans 15 residues. In germline, CDR1 is GTSNPN, CDR2 SVGIG (reference sequence). The CDR3 sequence is CACQWGGLGGNEQFF. The CDR3 coding sequence is TGTGCCTGTCAGTGGGGGGGGCTGGGGGGCAATGAGCAGTTCTTC.

The chain has TRBV27 and TRBJ1-2, with 8 bases identical to TRBD1. The germline CDR1 and CDR2 sequences are MNHEY and SMNVEV (reference sequence). V trimming: 6 bases; J trimming: 0 bases; junction bases outside the gene matches: 0. CDR3 size: 13 residues. As DNA, the CDR3 is TGTGCCAGCAGGACAGGGGCTAACTATGGCTACACCTTC. Its translation is CASRTGANYGYTF.

J is TRBJ1-2 and V is TRBV5-1, with TRBD1 matching over 7 bases. The length of the CDR3 is 13 residues. The germline V gene has CDR1 SGHRS and CDR2 YFSETQ. Trimming removed 2 bases from V and 3 bases from J; junction bases left unmatched: 1. The CDR3 DNA is TGCGCCAGCAGCTTAGACAGGGACTATGGCTACACCTTC. It encodes CASSLDRDYGYTF.

This clone was counted once. The chain links TRBV19 to TRBJ2-4; the match to TRBD2 covers 7 bases. V lost 5 bases to trimming and J lost 9 bases; unmatched junction nucleotides: 10. The CDR3 extends over 14 amino acids. Germline V gene data show CDR1 as LNHDA and CDR2 as SQIVND (reference sequence). CDR3 region: CASSLGLPFPIQYF. DNA of the CDR3: TGTGCCAGTAGTCTGGGACTACCCTTCCCCATTCAGTACTTC.

The chain carries TRBV27 and TRBJ2-2; 9 bases agree with TRBD2. The V gene end was trimmed by 5 bases and the J gene end by 8 bases; junction bases not matched to a gene: 18. The CDR3 extends over 18 amino acids. Germline V CDR1 and CDR2: MNHEY, SMNVEV (reference sequence). The CDR3 DNA is TGTGCCAGCAGTCACGCCTGGGGGGTAGCGGGAGCAGGTGGGGAGCTGTTTTTT. This sequence encodes CASSHAWGVAGAGGELFF.

V usage is TRBV4-3 and J usage is TRBJ1-5, with D perhaps matching TRBD1 (5 bases). The ends were cut back, 1 base at V and 4 bases at J, with 8 bases in the middle. The CDR3 is made up of 14 amino acids. Germline lookup yields CDR1 LGHNA and CDR2 YSLEER. The CDR3 DNA reads TGCGCCAGCAGCCAAGTAAAGGGGAATCAGCCCCAGCATTTT. Residues: CASSQVKGNQPQHF.

The V and J genes are TRBV10-2 and TRBJ2-7, with 7 positions matching TRBD1. Trimming removed 8 bases from V and 2 bases from J; junction bases left unmatched: 9. Germline-derived CDR1 and CDR2 are WSHSY and SAAADI. The CDR3 totals 14 residues. CDR3 protein: CASQADRLTYEQYF. The DNA for the CDR3 is TGCGCCAGCCAAGCGGACAGGTTAACCTACGAGCAGTACTTC.

The gene calls are TRBV6-5 and TRBJ2-7, with D possibly TRBD2 on 5 matching bases. This CDR3 is 12 amino acids long. In germline, CDR1 is MNHEY, CDR2 SVGAGI. Trimming removed 6 bases from V and 2 bases from J, with 8 bases in between. The CDR3 DNA reads TGTGCCAGCAGGGTGGGAGCCTACGAGCAGTACTTC. As protein: CASRVGAYEQYF.

The rearrangement uses TRBV29-1 and TRBJ2-5, with 9 bases identical to TRBD2. CDR1 and CDR2 from the germline V gene are SQVTM and ANQGSEA. The CDR3 length is 16 residues. Unmatched junction bases numbered 13, after V lost 6 bases and J lost 2 bases. The CDR3 DNA is TGCAGCGTGCGCAAAAGACTAGCGGTCCCACAAGAGACCCAGTACTTC. This codes for CSVRKRLAVPQETQYF.

This chain uses TRBV7-8 with TRBJ1-3, with TRBD1 matching over 7 bases. The CDR3 spans 17 residues. V trimming: 1 base; J trimming: 0 bases; junction bases outside the gene matches: 6. From germline, CDR1 is SGHVS and CDR2 FQNEAQ. The CDR3 sequence is CASSLGTGPSSGNTIYF. CDR3 coding DNA: TGTGCCAGCAGCTTAGGGACAGGCCCGAGCTCTGGAAACACCATATATTTT.

The chain recombines TRBV27 with TRBJ1-1; TRBD1 is a possible D gene (6 bases). The V and J ends lost 3 bases and 5 bases respectively, with 19 bases between them. Germline values: CDR1 MNHEY, CDR2 SMNVEV (reference sequence). The length of the CDR3 is 16 residues. CDR3 amino acids: CASSFGTPVLRTEAFF. CDR3 nucleotide sequence: TGTGCCAGCAGTTTTGGGACACCCGTTTTAAGGACTGAAGCTTTCTTT.

V usage is TRBV19 and J usage is TRBJ1-6; D call uncertain. CDR3 length: 13 amino acids. V lost 5 bases and J 4 bases, leaving 6 bases between the germline ends. Germline V gives CDR1 LNHDA, CDR2 SQIVND (reference sequence). The CDR3 coding sequence is TGTGCCAGTAGTCTACAGTATAATTCACCCCTCCACTTT. This codes for CASSLQYNSPLHF.

This chain joins TRBV24-1 and TRBJ2-1, with 11 positions matching TRBD2. With 4 bases clipped from V and 7 bases from J, the junction kept 5 bases outside the gene matches. CDR3 length: 15 residues. The germline V gene has CDR1 KGHDR and CDR2 SFDVKD. This chain's CDR3 is CATSDPSGRRNEQFF. CDR3 nucleotides: TGTGCCACCAGTGACCCTAGCGGGAGGCGAAATGAGCAGTTCTTC.

The chain recombines TRBV19 with TRBJ1-4; no clear D gene. V lost 2 bases, J lost 8 bases, and 9 bases lay in between. Looked up from germline, CDR1 is LNHDA and CDR2 is SQIVND (reference sequence). This CDR3 is 13 amino acids long. The CDR3 sequence: CASSISSGEKLFF. CDR3 in DNA: TGTGCCAGTAGTATATCCAGTGGCGAAAAACTGTTTTTT.

In the case of this clone: The junction differs from germline at one of its ends, possibly a read error. This chain links TRBV28 with TRBJ2-3; the D gene is possibly TRBD1 (5 bases). The CDR3 length is 15 residues. Germline loops: CDR1 MDHEN, CDR2 SYDVKM. CDR3 in amino acids: CASSDKGAPTNTQYF. In DNA form, the CDR3 reads TGTGCCAGCAGTGATAAAGGGGCCCCCACAAATACGCAGTATTTT.

This clone was detected a few times. The chain joins TRBV27 to TRBJ2-7; a weak D match, TRBD2 (5 bases). Germline lookup yields CDR1 MNHEY and CDR2 SMNVEV (reference sequence). The CDR3 consists of 16 residues. The V and J ends lost 1 base and 0 bases respectively, with 13 bases between them. CDR3 coding DNA: TGTGCCAGCAGTTTATTTGCGGGCCGGAGCTCCTACGAGCAGTACTTC. Amino acids: CASSLFAGRSSYEQYF.

The V and J genes are TRBV6-4 and TRBJ2-7, with 7 bases that match TRBD1. Germline lookup yields CDR1 MRHNA and CDR2 SNTAGT. With V trimmed by 0 bases and J by 6 bases, 5 bases remained unmatched. There are 14 residues in the CDR3. The chain's CDR3 is CASSDSRGRCEQYF. The CDR3 DNA reads TGTGCCAGCAGTGACTCGAGGGGGCGCTGCGAGCAGTACTTC.

This chain joins TRBV5-1 and TRBJ2-3; 10 bases agree with TRBD2. V was clipped by 2 bases and J by 2 bases; unmatched bases: 11. Germline-derived CDR1 and CDR2 are SGHRS and YFSETQ. This CDR3 region has 18 residues. The CDR3 here is CASSLAPSGSGATDTQYF. For the CDR3, the DNA is TGCGCCAGCAGCTTAGCCCCTAGCGGGAGCGGGGCCACAGATACGCAGTATTTT.